This TCR beta chain was sequenced in a study of T cells in Graves' hyperthyroidism and ophthalmopathy. The investigators amplified TCR beta CDR3 regions from RNA transcripts. The TCR CDR3 first-round RT-PCR relied on the HTBI primer set. TCRdb re-analysed the multiplex PCR reads in MiXCR, keeping a single row per CDR3 protein. The table lists about 59,000 distinct CDR3 sequences, approximately 57% of them singletons. For ophthalmopathy patients, the Clinical Activity Score was at least 3 and the NOSPECS grade at least 4; duration was under 3 months. For the diagnoses, clinical symptoms, serum thyroxine and TRAb, thyroid ultrasound and orbital computed tomography were used. This CDR3 has 11 residues. In germline, CDR1 is DFQATT, CDR2 SNEGSKA (reference sequence). The germline V and J ends were trimmed by 1 base and 5 bases, with 5 bases remaining between them.

This rearrangement joins TRBV20-1 to TRBJ1-2; unclear D gene. This receptor was obtained from a woman in her fifties or sixties with Graves' ophthalmopathy. The sample taken for sequencing was blood. As DNA, the CDR3 is TGCAGTGCTAGAGGGACTTATGGCTACACCTTC. Protein sequence: CSARGTYGYTF.